This TCR beta chain is from a study of cytomegalovirus exposure and HLA in healthy donors. Study results and limitations: There were 150 to 200 TCR beta chains listed as cytomegalovirus-associated. Specificity of a few CMV-associated chains for CMV antigens was verified in vitro. While the bulk of TCR sequences proved rare, some public TCRs turned up in many donors. High specificity and sensitivity for cytomegalovirus status were reported for the classifier.

A word on this clone: Its matching antigen is unknown.

The V end was cut by 7 bases, the J end by 1 base, with 10 bases between. CDR3 length: 13 amino acids. Germline CDR1 reads KGHSH; CDR2 reads LQKENI. Sequencing was performed with immunoSEQ multiplex PCR; in TCRdb, only in-frame clones are kept and a portion is missing. The table has some 250,000 clones, around 87% seen once. The V gene is TRBV18, the J gene TRBJ2-5, with D perhaps TRBD1 (5 bases). The TCR sequence derives from a woman under 30 in good health and CMV-seronegative. The source material was PBMCs. In DNA form, the CDR3 reads TGTGCCAGCTTCAGACAGCTCCAAGAGACCCAGTACTTC. Residues: CASFRQLQETQYF. The variable domain in full, with the rest retrieved from reference TRBV18 and TRBJ2-5, is NAGVMQNPRHLVRRRGQEARLRCSPMKGHSHVYWYRQLPEEGLKFMVYLQKENIIDESGMPKERFSAEFPKEGPSILRIQQVVRGDSAAYFCASFRQLQETQYFGPGTRLLVL.